These 25 T cell receptor beta chains were sequenced from one sample in a study of T cell responses to AZD1222 COVID-19 vaccine. Clones were read by immunoSEQ multiplex PCR, and TCRdb kept only the in-frame ones, dropping some. The table includes 140,000 to 150,000 clones, more than 85% detected once. Specimen: peripheral blood, collected on day 0 of AZD1222 vaccination. The origin of the receptors is an adult in good health.

The chain couples TRBV4-1 to TRBJ1-5, with 9 positions matching TRBD1. The CDR3 covers 13 residues. Unmatched junction bases numbered 1, after V lost 4 bases and J lost 6 bases. Per germline, CDR1 MGHRA and CDR2 YSYEKL. DNA for the CDR3: TGCGCCAGCAGCCTGGACAGGGGTCAGCCCCAGCATTTT. This sequence encodes CASSLDRGQPQHF.

The V and J genes are TRBV30 and TRBJ1-2; weak D call: TRBD1 (5 bases). Trimming shortened V by 1 base and J by 0 bases, and 24 bases separated the two germline ends. This CDR3 contains 19 residues. Germline loops: CDR1 GTSNPN, CDR2 SVGIG (reference sequence). The CDR3 region has the DNA TGTGCCTGGAGTGCTCCCCTAGGAAGGGACTTTCGAGCTAACTATGGCTACACCTTC. It yields the protein CAWSAPLGRDFRANYGYTF.

The chain couples TRBV5-1 to TRBJ2-7; tentatively, D is TRBD1 or TRBD2 (5 bases each). Germline loops: CDR1 SGHRS, CDR2 YFSETQ. The CDR3 is made up of 13 amino acids. The ends were cut back, 4 bases at V and 2 bases at J, with 10 bases in the middle. CDR3 protein: CASSTGPTYEQYF. Written as DNA, the CDR3 is TGCGCCAGCAGCACGGGACCTACCTACGAGCAGTACTTC.

This clone has more than one count but fewer than ten. The CDR3 DNA follows: TGTGCCAGCAGCGTAGCCCCGGGGGACGATACCTACAATGAGCAGTTCTTC. The encoded protein is CASSVAPGDDTYNEQFF. The genes are TRBV9 and TRBJ2-1; possible D gene TRBD2, 6 bases. The V gene lost 0 bases and the J gene lost 2 bases, with 15 bases spanning the gap. Germline assignment: CDR1 SGDLS and CDR2 YYNGEE. The CDR3 length is 17 residues.

This rearrangement joins TRBV9 to TRBJ2-1, with 9 positions matching TRBD1. Trimming removed 3 bases from V and 1 base from J; junction bases left unmatched: 2. CDR1 is SGDLS, CDR2 YYNGEE, per germline. This CDR3 contains 15 residues. This CDR3 reads CASSAGTGSYNEQFF. The CDR3 DNA reads as TGTGCCAGCAGCGCCGGGACAGGGTCCTACAATGAGCAGTTCTTC.

The rearrangement uses TRBV7-9 and TRBJ1-1; 9 bases map to TRBD1. Per germline, CDR1 SEHNR and CDR2 FQNEAQ (reference sequence). V dropped 4 bases and J dropped 4; count of bases not matched to a gene: 7. This CDR3 comprises 15 residues. The CDR3 DNA follows: TGTGCCAGCAGCTGGCCGGGACAGGGACTCACTGAAGCTTTCTTT. This sequence encodes CASSWPGQGLTEAFF.

CDR3 loop: CATSQDTYNEQFF. CDR3 sequence (DNA): TGTGCCACGAGCCAGGACACTTACAATGAGCAGTTCTTC. This sequence joins TRBV24-1 and TRBJ2-1; perhaps TRBD1 as D (5 bases). CDR3 length: 13 amino acids. The V end lost 10 bases, the J end lost 4 bases, and 13 bases lay between the germline ends. Germline assignment: CDR1 KGHDR and CDR2 SFDVKD.

The chain uses TRBV6-4 and TRBJ1-6; D is possibly TRBD1 (5 bases). Looked up from germline, CDR1 is MRHNA and CDR2 is SNTAGT. There are 14 residues in the CDR3. V lost 6 bases to trimming and J lost 5 bases, with 11 bases between them. The CDR3 reads CASRADRNNSPLHF. The CDR3 coding sequence is TGTGCCAGCAGGGCCGACAGAAATAATTCACCCCTCCACTTT.

The chain is built from TRBV24-1 and TRBJ2-7; 7 bases line up with TRBD1. The V gene end was trimmed by 5 bases and the J gene end by 3 bases; junction bases not matched to a gene: 9. The CDR3 contains 15 residues. From germline, CDR1 is KGHDR and CDR2 SFDVKD. Written as DNA, the CDR3 is TGTGCCACCAGTGGGAAGTGGGACAGTAGCTACGAGCAGTACTTC. As protein: CATSGKWDSSYEQYF.

The V call is TRBV4-1, the J call TRBJ2-1; D gene unclear. Looked up from germline, CDR1 is MGHRA and CDR2 is YSYEKL. The CDR3 is 13 residues long. Trimming left V 2 bases short and J 7 bases short, with 9 bases between. As DNA, the CDR3 is TGCGCCAGCAGCCAATCCCAGTCGAATGAGCAGTTCTTC. Amino acids: CASSQSQSNEQFF.

This clone appeared once. The chain combines TRBV7-2 with TRBJ2-5, with TRBD1 matching over 10 bases. The CDR3 is 14 amino acids. The V segment lost 5 bases and the J segment 3 bases; nucleotides outside the gene matches: 3. CDR1 and CDR2 (germline): SGHTA, FQGNSA. CDR3 residues: CASSLGTGEETQYF. CDR3 in DNA: TGTGCCAGCAGCCTCGGGACAGGGGAAGAGACCCAGTACTTC. Full variable domain (rest looked up from reference TRBV7-2 and TRBJ2-5): GAGVSQSPSNKVTEKGKDVELRCDPISGHTALYWYRQSLGQGLEFLIYFQGNSAPDKSGLPSDRFSAERTGGSVSTLTIQRTQQEDSAVYLCASSLGTGEETQYFGPGTRLLVL.

V gene TRBV18 combines with J gene TRBJ1-5, with D perhaps matching TRBD1 (6 bases). The CDR3 has 16 amino acids. Germline V gene lookup returns CDR1 KGHSH and CDR2 LQKENI. The V and J ends lost 4 bases and 4 bases respectively, with 17 bases between them. In nucleotides, the CDR3 is TGTGCCAGCTCACTTGGGGCAGGGGAGGTTAATCAGCCCCAGCATTTT. Translating it yields CASSLGAGEVNQPQHF.

The rearrangement uses TRBV19 and TRBJ1-6; D is unclear. This CDR3 has 13 amino acids. V was cut by 3 bases and J by 10 bases, with 10 bases left in between. Germline V gene sequence: CDR1 LNHDA, CDR2 SQIVND (reference sequence). The CDR3 reads CASSMDQGSPLHF. The CDR3 nucleotides are TGTGCCAGTAGTATGGATCAAGGGTCACCCCTCCACTTT.

This rearrangement joins TRBV18 to TRBJ2-1, with TRBD1 identical over 7 bases. CDR1 KGHSH and CDR2 LQKENI come from the germline V gene. The CDR3 is 19 residues long. Unmatched junction bases numbered 18, after V lost 0 bases and J lost 7 bases. Here the CDR3 reads CASSPPPFQGGSPMNEQFF. CDR3 bases: TGTGCCAGCTCACCACCCCCCTTTCAAGGGGGCAGTCCCATGAATGAGCAGTTCTTC. Drawing the rest from reference TRBV18 and TRBJ2-1, the complete variable domain is NAGVMQNPRHLVRRRGQEARLRCSPMKGHSHVYWYRQLPEEGLKFMVYLQKENIIDESGMPKERFSAEFPKEGPSILRIQQVVRGDSAAYFCASSPPPFQGGSPMNEQFFGPGTRLTVL.

The chain links TRBV18 to TRBJ1-4, with D hard to call. The V end lost 3 bases, the J end lost 6 bases, and 2 bases lay between the germline ends. The V gene's germline CDR1 is KGHSH and CDR2 LQKENI. The CDR3 contains 11 residues. CDR3 coding DNA: TGTGCCAGCTCACCGGATGAAAAACTGTTTTTT. As protein: CASSPDEKLFF.

J is TRBJ1-6 and V is TRBV5-1; D remains ambiguous. CDR1 and CDR2 (germline): SGHRS, YFSETQ. Between the trimmed V and J ends, which lost 5 bases and 5 bases, there was a span of 5 bases. The CDR3 contains 12 residues. Written as DNA, the CDR3 is TGCGCCAGCAGGACTAATAATTCACCCCTCCACTTT. This gives the protein CASRTNNSPLHF.

The chain joins TRBV11-2 to TRBJ2-7; 9 nucleotides align to TRBD2. CDR1 and CDR2 from the germline V gene are SGHAT and FQNNGV. This CDR3 is 15 amino acids long. After removal of 4 bases from V and 3 bases from J, the junction contained 7 bases not matched to a gene. The CDR3 DNA sequence: TGTGCCAGCAGCTCCCCGACTAGCGGTAACTACGAGCAGTACTTC. Amino acid sequence: CASSSPTSGNYEQYF. Supplemented by reference TRBV11-2 and TRBJ2-7, the full variable domain reads EAGVAQSPRYKIIEKRQSVAFWCNPISGHATLYWYQQILGQGPKLLIQFQNNGVVDDSQLPKDRFSAERLKGVDSTLKIQPAKLEDSAVYLCASSSPTSGNYEQYFGPGTRLTVT.

The chain employs TRBV5-1 and TRBJ2-1; D remains ambiguous. This CDR3 comprises 12 residues. V gave up 4 bases and J gave up 7 bases, with 9 bases separating them. CDR1 is SGHRS and CDR2 is YFSETQ in the germline V gene. This CDR3 reads CASSPRPNEQFF. CDR3 in DNA: TGCGCCAGCAGCCCACGACCAAATGAGCAGTTCTTC. Looking up the rest from reference TRBV5-1 and TRBJ2-1 gives the full variable domain: KAGVTQTPRYLIKTRGQQVTLSCSPISGHRSVSWYQQTPGQGLQFLFEYFSETQRNKGNFPGRFSGRQFSNSRSEMNVSTLELGDSALYLCASSPRPNEQFFGPGTRLTVL.

The V call is TRBV2, the J call TRBJ1-2; the match to TRBD1 covers 11 bases. Trimming took 3 bases from V and 8 from J; bases not matched to a gene: 2. The CDR3 is 13 residues long. The germline V gene has CDR1 SNHLY and CDR2 FYNNEI. The CDR3 reads CASSEGQGEGYTF. CDR3 nucleotide sequence: TGTGCCAGCAGTGAGGGACAGGGGGAAGGCTACACCTTC.

The rearrangement joins TRBV30 to TRBJ1-5, with TRBD1 identical over 8 bases. The germline V gene encodes CDR1 GTSNPN and CDR2 SVGIG (reference sequence). J gave up 4 bases and V 5 bases, and 7 bases lay outside the gene matches. The CDR3 contains 14 residues. CDR3 sequence (DNA): TGTGCCTGGGAGGGGACAGGAGGTAATCAGCCCCAGCATTTT. Residues: CAWEGTGGNQPQHF.

The rearrangement links TRBV19 to TRBJ2-1; 9 positions agree with TRBD1. The CDR3 consists of 15 residues. V was clipped by 3 bases and J by 4 bases; unmatched bases: 4. Germline assignment: CDR1 LNHDA and CDR2 SQIVND (reference sequence). The CDR3 spells CASSMTGGFYNEQFF. As DNA, the CDR3 is TGTGCCAGTAGTATGACAGGGGGTTTTTACAATGAGCAGTTCTTC.

The genes are TRBV19 and TRBJ2-1; no clear D. Trimming took off 7 bases at V and 0 bases at J, with 13 bases between the two ends. CDR1 is LNHDA and CDR2 is SQIVND in the germline V gene (reference sequence). The length of the CDR3 is 15 residues. The CDR3 reads CASTPDRSSYNEQFF. The CDR3 bases are TGTGCCAGTACCCCTGACCGCAGCTCCTACAATGAGCAGTTCTTC.

This chain connects TRBV6-6 to TRBJ1-2; the D gene is possibly TRBD1 (6 bases). The V end lost 4 bases, the J end lost 8 bases, and 17 bases lay between the germline ends. Germline lookup yields CDR1 MNHNY and CDR2 SVGAGI (reference sequence). This CDR3 has 14 residues. CDR3 sequence reads: CASSSTAGALGYTF. In DNA form, the CDR3 reads TGTGCCAGCAGTTCGACGGCGGGGGCGTTGGGCTACACCTTC.

The chain is built from TRBV24-1 and TRBJ1-5; TRBD1 might be the D (5 bases). V was cut by 2 bases and J by 4 bases, with 8 bases left in between. This CDR3 contains 14 residues. The germline CDR1 and CDR2 sequences are KGHDR and SFDVKD. This chain's CDR3 is CATSDYEGNQPQHF. DNA of the CDR3: TGTGCCACCAGTGATTACGAGGGGAATCAGCCCCAGCATTTT.

Comment on this clone: Other DNA sequences in this sample translate to the same CDR3. V is TRBV7-2 and J is TRBJ2-1; maybe TRBD2 (6 bases). CDR3 length equals 14 residues. Germline loops: CDR1 SGHTA, CDR2 FQGNSA. V was shortened by 0 bases and J by 6 bases, with 9 bases between the two germline ends. CDR3 DNA: TGTGCCAGCAGCTTAGCGGGGGGTGGCAATGAGCAGTTCTTC. Encoded protein: CASSLAGGGNEQFF. Drawing the rest from reference TRBV7-2 and TRBJ2-1, the complete variable domain is GAGVSQSPSNKVTEKGKDVELRCDPISGHTALYWYRQSLGQGLEFLIYFQGNSAPDKSGLPSDRFSAERTGGSVSTLTIQRTQQEDSAVYLCASSLAGGGNEQFFGPGTRLTVL.